A selection of T cell receptor beta chains follows, all from one sample in a study of CD8 T cell repertoires and HIV-1 epitope variants. Here immunoSEQ multiplex PCR was the method, and the copy in TCRdb shows in-frame clones only, minus some. Of 5,000 to 6,500 clones listed, about 65% were seen once; the top ten hold roughly 42%. These receptors lack a known antigen. Sequencing was performed on cultured CD8+ T cells derived from PBMCs. Receptor source: a male donor with HIV. Both conserved end residues are part of each CDR3. The D gene is left open where the match is weak. The size of a clone is reported for some rows only, either as once, few or many, or as a class for expanded clones.

>TRBV19|TRBJ1-5|TRBD1|NA
CASRQGASNQPQHF
TGTGCCAGCCGACAGGGGGCGAGCAATCAGCCCCAGCATTTT
>TRBV27|TRBJ1-5|NA|few
CASSPLTSNQPQHF
TGTGCCAGCAGTCCGCTTACGTCCAATCAGCCCCAGCATTTT
>TRBV4-2|TRBJ2-7|TRBD1|NA
CASSQEKGTGSYEQYF
TGTGCCAGCAGCCAAGAAAAGGGGACAGGCTCCTACGAGCAGTACTTC
>TRBV14|TRBJ2-5|NA|medium-sized
CASSQVRGRGTQYF
TGTGCCAGCAGCCAAGTGCGGGGCCGGGGGACCCAGTACTTC
>TRBV30|TRBJ2-7|NA|NA
CAWSGDGYEQYF
TGTGCCTGGAGCGGGGACGGCTACGAGCAGTACTTC
>TRBV19|TRBJ2-1|NA|few
CASSIGGDNEQFF
TGTGCCAGTAGTATAGGGGGGGACAATGAGCAGTTCTTC
>TRBV30|TRBJ2-1|NA|NA
CAWSVGAFNEQFF
TGTGCCTGGAGTGTAGGGGCTTTCAATGAGCAGTTCTTC
>TRBV9|TRBJ1-2|NA|NA
CASSVGDGYGYTF
TGTGCCAGCAGCGTAGGGGACGGCTATGGCTACACCTTC
>TRBV7-8|TRBJ2-1|TRBD1|once
CASSFGTEGTNEQFF
TGTGCCAGCAGCTTCGGGACAGAGGGTACTAATGAGCAGTTCTTC
>TRBV5-3|TRBJ1-5|NA|NA
CARSGTDYRALGERNQPQHF
TGTGCCAGAAGCGGTACCGATTACAGGGCCCTGGGCGAGAGGAATCAGCCCCAGCATTTT
>TRBV7-3|TRBJ2-1|TRBD1|NA
CASSLYQGDSYNEQFF
TGTGCCAGCAGCTTATACCAGGGGGACTCCTACAATGAGCAGTTCTTC
>TRBV28|TRBJ1-1|NA|NA
CASSSVMVGGEKVTEAFF
TGTGCCAGCAGTTCAGTTATGGTGGGGGGCGAAAAGGTCACTGAAGCTTTCTTT
>TRBV6-6|TRBJ2-7|TRBD1|NA
CASSWGTGYEQYF
TGTGCCAGCAGTTGGGGGACAGGCTACGAGCAGTACTTC
>TRBV21-1|TRBJ1-1|NA|few
CASIFTGQLMNTEAFF
TGTGCCAGCATCTTTACAGGGCAACTAATGAACACTGAAGCTTTCTTT
>TRBV29-1|TRBJ2-3|TRBD1|NA
CSVDGTGPSTDTQYF
TGCAGCGTTGACGGGACAGGGCCCAGCACAGATACGCAGTATTTT
>TRBV4-1|TRBJ2-3|NA|few
CASSQATGLDTQYF
TGCGCCAGCAGCCAAGCTACAGGGTTAGATACGCAGTATTTT
>TRBV15|TRBJ2-7|TRBD1|NA
CATSDDRGIEQYF
TGTGCCACCAGCGATGACAGGGGGATTGAGCAGTACTTC
>TRBV28|TRBJ1-4|NA|few
CASSPSGGEKLFF
TGTGCCAGCAGCCCTTCCGGGGGCGAAAAACTGTTTTTT
>TRBV6-6|TRBJ1-1|NA|NA
CASIQAGGANTEAFF
TGTGCCAGCATCCAAGCGGGGGGCGCGAACACTGAAGCTTTCTTT
>TRBV13|TRBJ2-1|NA|NA
CASSLEGAYNEQFF
TGTGCCAGCAGCTTAGAGGGGGCCTACAATGAGCAGTTCTTC
>TRBV10-3|TRBJ2-3|TRBD2|few
CAISDLFSGREESTDTQYF
TGTGCCATCAGTGATCTCTTTAGCGGGAGGGAAGAATCCACAGATACGCAGTATTTT
>TRBV7-6|TRBJ1-6|NA|NA
CASSLAQGYNSPLHF
TGTGCCAGCAGCTTAGCACAGGGCTATAATTCACCCCTCCACTTT
>TRBV6-1|TRBJ2-1|TRBD2|once
CASSEQILAGGSNEQFF
TGTGCCAGCAGTGAACAAATACTAGCGGGAGGTTCTAATGAGCAGTTCTTC
>TRBV7-9|TRBJ2-5|TRBD1|NA
CASSPRRDRGQETQYF
TGTGCCAGCAGCCCCCGCCGGGACAGGGGGCAAGAGACCCAGTACTTC
>TRBV6-5|TRBJ1-1|NA|NA
CASSYWGRGTNTEAFF
TGTGCCAGCAGTTACTGGGGGAGGGGAACGAACACTGAAGCTTTCTTT
>TRBV19|TRBJ1-5|NA|NA
CASSIGTGMRQPQHF
TGTGCCAGTAGTATAGGCACAGGGATGCGACAGCCCCAGCATTTT
>TRBV15|TRBJ2-7|NA|few
CATSLWGTYEQYF
TGTGCCACCAGCCTGTGGGGGACCTACGAGCAGTACTTC
>TRBV13|TRBJ2-5|TRBD1|few
CASSLGTGETQYF
TGTGCCAGCAGCTTGGGGACAGGAGAGACCCAGTACTTC
>TRBV5-4|TRBJ1-6|TRBD1|few
CASSLGRGLTPLHF
TGTGCCAGCAGCTTGGGGAGGGGGCTAACACCCCTCCACTTT
>TRBV4-1|TRBJ2-7|NA|NA
CASTVGQGPYEQYF
TGCGCCAGCACGGTCGGGCAGGGCCCCTACGAGCAGTACTTC